This T cell receptor beta chain comes out of a study of blood T cells in healthy people across ages. Primers used in a second PCR of roughly 6 to 11 cycles were a sample-barcoded 5' primer and a J-beta primer mix. From the 5' RACE reads, TCRdb called clonotypes with MiXCR, one entry per CDR3 protein. The profile covers under 950,000 distinct CDR3 sequences, with 20% to 25% appearing a single time and under 25% taken by the ten largest. The CDR3 loop spans 16 amino acids. V shed 2 bases and J shed 4 bases, with 20 bases lying between them. Germline loops: CDR1 DFQATT, CDR2 SNEGSKA (reference sequence). As concerns this clonotype: Its matching antigen is unknown.

Whole-study results and caveats: Naive and antigen-experienced cells could not be conclusively compared, given unsorted PBMCs. Researchers judged that diversity estimates from one million T cells fell short of true values.

The TCR sequence derives from a man between 65 and 85 years old in good health. The chain links TRBV20-1 to TRBJ1-2; no firm D call. Material: blood. CDR3 protein: CSARPMREFPGYGYTF. The CDR3, as DNA: TGCAGTGCTAGACCTATGCGGGAGTTCCCTGGCTATGGCTACACCTTC.